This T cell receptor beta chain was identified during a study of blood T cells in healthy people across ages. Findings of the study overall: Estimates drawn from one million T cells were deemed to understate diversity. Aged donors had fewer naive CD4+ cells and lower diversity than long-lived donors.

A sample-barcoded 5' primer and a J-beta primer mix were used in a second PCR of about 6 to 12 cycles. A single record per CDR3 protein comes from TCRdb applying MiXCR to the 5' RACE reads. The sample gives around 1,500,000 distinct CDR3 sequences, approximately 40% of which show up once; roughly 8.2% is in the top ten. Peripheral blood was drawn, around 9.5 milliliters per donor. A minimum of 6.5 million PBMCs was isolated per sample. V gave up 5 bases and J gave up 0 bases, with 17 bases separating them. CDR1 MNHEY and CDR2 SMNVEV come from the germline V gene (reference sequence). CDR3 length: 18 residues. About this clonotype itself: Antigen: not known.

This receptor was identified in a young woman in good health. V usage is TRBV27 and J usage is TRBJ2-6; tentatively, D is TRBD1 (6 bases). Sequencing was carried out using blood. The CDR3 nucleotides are TGTGCCAGCAGTCTGAGATCGGGACACTGCTCTGGGGCCAACGTCCTGACTTTC. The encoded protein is CASSLRSGHCSGANVLTF.